This entry lists 13 T cell receptor beta chains sequenced from one sample in a study of CD8 T cells in Susac syndrome. The RNA, roughly 0.45 to 1 ug, was put through reverse transcription using random hexamers. One entry per CDR3 protein, called by TCRdb with MiXCR from the immunoSEQ multiplex PCR reads. The sample has 150,000 to 200,000 distinct CDR3 sequences, around 94% seen once. Sequencing was performed on CD4+ T cells from PBMCs. The receptors originated from a human donor in good health.

The chain is built from TRBV19 and TRBJ1-5; no definite D call. V lost 4 bases to trimming and J lost 5 bases, with 6 bases between them. The CDR3 contains 12 residues. The V gene's germline CDR1 is LNHDA and CDR2 SQIVND (reference sequence). The chain's CDR3 is CASSTPDQPQHF. The CDR3 DNA reads as TGTGCCAGTAGTACCCCTGATCAGCCCCAGCATTTT.

This clonotype was recorded once. V and J are TRBV20-1 and TRBJ1-2, with D possibly TRBD1 on 5 matching bases. V was pared by 3 bases and J by 6 bases, with 14 bases between. Germline V gene sequence: CDR1 DFQATT, CDR2 SNEGSKA (reference sequence). The CDR3 is 13 amino acids. The CDR3 DNA reads TGCAGTGCTAGTCCCCAGTTGGGGCATGGCTACACCTTC. This gives the protein CSASPQLGHGYTF.

The CDR3 here is CASSERKQGDHNEQFF. The CDR3 nucleotides are TGTGCCAGCAGTGAACGTAAACAGGGGGATCACAATGAGCAGTTCTTC. The gene calls are TRBV2 and TRBJ2-1; TRBD1 aligns across 8 bases. CDR3 length equals 16 residues. Per germline, CDR1 SNHLY and CDR2 FYNNEI. V lost 2 bases and J lost 5; bases outside the gene matches: 8.

This clonotype has only one observation. The chain carries TRBV3-1 and TRBJ2-1; perhaps D is TRBD1 or TRBD2 (5 bases each). Germline lookup yields CDR1 LGHDT and CDR2 YNNKEL (reference sequence). The CDR3 covers 15 residues. The V end was cut by 3 bases, the J end by 4 bases, with 13 bases between. In DNA, the CDR3 is TGTGCCAGCAGCCAGGGGGTGGTGGATTACAATGAGCAGTTCTTC. Translated, it gives CASSQGVVDYNEQFF.

V is TRBV29-1 and J is TRBJ2-3; D not resolved. The CDR3 loop spans 13 amino acids. In germline, CDR1 is SQVTM, CDR2 ANQGSEA. Trimming stripped 6 bases from V and 1 base from J, with 11 bases between. The CDR3 nucleotides read TGCAGCGTCAAGCCGCACGGCACAGATACGCAGTATTTT. Translating gives CSVKPHGTDTQYF.

CDR3: CASSIQYNEQFF. In DNA form, the CDR3 reads TGTGCCAGCAGCATACAGTACAATGAGCAGTTCTTC. V is TRBV7-2 and J is TRBJ2-1; D is unclear. V was shortened by 5 bases and J by 4 bases, with 6 bases between the two germline ends. The CDR3 spans 12 residues. Per germline, CDR1 SGHTA and CDR2 FQGNSA.

The J gene is TRBJ2-5, the V gene TRBV5-5, with 9 bases matching TRBD1. Germline loops: CDR1 SGHKS, CDR2 YYEKEE (reference sequence). Trimming removed 4 bases from V and 5 bases from J; junction bases left unmatched: 6. The CDR3 covers 14 residues. The CDR3 loop reads CASSGTGGTETQYF. In DNA, the CDR3 is TGTGCCAGCAGCGGAACAGGGGGCACCGAGACCCAGTACTTC. The complete variable domain, with remaining parts taken from reference TRBV5-5 and TRBJ2-5, reads DAGVTQSPTHLIKTRGQQVTLRCSPISGHKSVSWYQQVLGQGPQFIFQYYEKEERGRGNFPDRFSARQFPNYSSELNVNALLLGDSALYLCASSGTGGTETQYFGPGTRLLVL.

The chain combines TRBV7-2 with TRBJ2-7, with D uncertain. This CDR3 has 12 residues. Trimming left V 4 bases short and J 2 bases short, with 6 bases between. Germline loops: CDR1 SGHTA, CDR2 FQGNSA. CDR3 bases: TGTGCCAGCAGCTCCTTAACCTACGAGCAGTACTTC. Translating it yields CASSSLTYEQYF.

This chain links TRBV20-1 with TRBJ2-3; D might be TRBD2 (5 bases). The CDR3 length is 14 residues. V was cut by 3 bases and J by 5 bases, with 15 bases left in between. Germline CDR1 is DFQATT and CDR2 is SNEGSKA (reference sequence). The CDR3 nucleotides are TGCAGTGCTAGGGACTCCCGGGCCGGAGATACGCAGTATTTT. This sequence encodes CSARDSRAGDTQYF.

The rearrangement joins TRBV29-1 to TRBJ2-7; the match to TRBD1 covers 10 bases. Losses at the gene ends were 7 bases for V and 2 bases for J; bases not matched to a gene: 2. CDR1 SQVTM and CDR2 ANQGSEA come from the germline V gene. The length of the CDR3 is 12 residues. The CDR3 sequence is CSAGTGAYEQYF. In nucleotides, the CDR3 is TGCAGCGCGGGGACAGGGGCCTACGAGCAGTACTTC.

J is TRBJ2-7 and V is TRBV4-3; no clear D gene. Per the germline V gene, CDR1 is LGHNA and CDR2 is YSLEER. The V end was cut by 0 bases, the J end by 2 bases, with 14 bases between. The CDR3 is made up of 16 amino acids. The CDR3 reads CASSQEYRPWTYEQYF. The CDR3 bases are TGCGCCAGCAGCCAAGAATATCGGCCCTGGACCTACGAGCAGTACTTC.

This chain uses TRBV20-1 with TRBJ1-2, with TRBD1 matching over 7 bases. This CDR3 is 13 amino acids long. Germline values: CDR1 DFQATT, CDR2 SNEGSKA (reference sequence). The ends lost 3 bases at V and 2 bases at J; junction bases unmatched: 3. The CDR3 region is CSASATGNYGYTF. CDR3 nucleotide sequence: TGCAGTGCTAGTGCGACAGGGAACTATGGCTACACCTTC.

V is TRBV15 and J is TRBJ2-1; no clear D gene. With 3 bases removed from V and 2 bases from J, the gap between germline ends came to 11 bases. Germline V lookup: CDR1 LNHNV, CDR2 YYDKDF (reference sequence). The CDR3 has 15 amino acids. In DNA form, the CDR3 reads TGTGCCACCAGCAGCGAGGCTACCCCCTACAATGAGCAGTTCTTC. Protein product: CATSSEATPYNEQFF.